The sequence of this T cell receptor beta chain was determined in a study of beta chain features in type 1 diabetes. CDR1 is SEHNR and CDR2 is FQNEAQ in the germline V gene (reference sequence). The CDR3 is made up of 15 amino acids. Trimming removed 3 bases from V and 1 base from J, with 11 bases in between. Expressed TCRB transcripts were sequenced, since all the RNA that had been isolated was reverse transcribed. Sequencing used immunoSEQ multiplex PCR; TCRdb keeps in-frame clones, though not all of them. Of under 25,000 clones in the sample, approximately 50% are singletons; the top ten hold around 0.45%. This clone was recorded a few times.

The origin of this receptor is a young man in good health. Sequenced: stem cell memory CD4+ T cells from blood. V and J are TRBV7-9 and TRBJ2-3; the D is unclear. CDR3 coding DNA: TGTGCCAGCAGCTTTCTAAACTTCGGCACAGATACGCAGTATTTT. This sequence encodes CASSFLNFGTDTQYF.